A single T cell receptor beta chain is shown here with its context. This clonotype was recorded at least ten times. The antigen this receptor binds is unknown. It has no much larger one-base neighbor in the sample; base qualities were not kept. These data are taken from a study of T cell repertoires in cytomegalovirus infection (dated by TCRdb to about 2019). For the study in its entirety: Donor HLA type was relevant to the analysis, because carriage of CMV infection together with the matching HLA type was indicated by public TCR beta signatures. Study-wide conclusions, independent of this receptor: The ex vivo response was dominated by HLA-C-restricted CMV-specific TCR beta clonotypes, which also provided the single most frequent clonotype in two of eight donors. In both this cohort and an independent cohort of 300 to 450 donors, the cumulative frequency of public TCR beta family members distinguished carriers of CMV infection plus the relevant HLA type.

From its cysteine to its phenylalanine, the CDR3 spans 13 amino acids. The DNA shown is the 39-base CDR3, in frame from base 1. From a lookup of the germline V gene, CDR1 and CDR2 are SNHLY and FYNNEI. V loses 10 bases of germline sequence and J loses 0 bases, and the interval between the two ends is 12 bases. Instrument used: Illumina HiSeq 1500. The public reads were reanalyzed by TCRdb: fastp trimming at Q25, MiXCR alignment, in-frame beta chains only. Each record represents a unique CDR3 protein, reported with the most common genes and DNA among its rows. The sample table holds roughly 300,000 distinct CDR3 sequences, of which 9.5% were seen once. Of the sample, about 4.5% falls within the top ten clones.

The sequencing sample was made of PBMCs. The receptor chain draws on TRBV2 and TRBJ1-1, with TRBD1 perhaps the D gene, on 5 matching bases. The receptor was isolated from a human donor in good health (CMV status not recorded). Some clones in this sample may be carry-over from other donors' samples. The DNA sequence reads TGTGCCACGGGACGGACCCTGAACACTGAAGCTTTCTTT. This codes for CATGRTLNTEAFF.